The 19 T cell receptor beta chains below come from one sample, sequenced in a study of graft-versus-host responses after intestinal transplantation. Produced via immunoSEQ multiplex PCR; TCRdb's table is partial and in-frame only. The profile shows about 12,000 clones, 35% of them singletons. The authors combined approximately 200,000 CFSE-labeled responder cells with approximately 200,000 irradiated, violet-dye-labeled stimulator cells in plates. The sample consisted of alloreactive CD8+ T cells from a mixed lymphocyte reaction culture, taken before intestinal transplant. The subset was: CFSE-low proliferating T cells sorted from roughly six-day pre-transplant mixed lymphocyte reaction (GvH or HvG direction). The receptors shown here come from a human patient who received an intestinal transplant.

CDR3 nucleotides: TGTGCCAGTAGTATAAGAAGCGGGATTACAGATACGCAGTATTTT. Its protein is CASSIRSGITDTQYF. The J gene is TRBJ2-3, the V gene TRBV19; 7 positions match TRBD2. Unmatched junction bases numbered 5, after V lost 2 bases and J lost 3 bases. Germline values: CDR1 LNHDA, CDR2 SQIVND (reference sequence). The CDR3 is 15 amino acids.

The chain combines TRBV29-1 with TRBJ2-7, with TRBD1 matching over 7 bases. The J segment lost 3 bases and the V segment lost 7 bases, leaving 6 bases of the junction unmatched. Germline V gene data show CDR1 as SQVTM and CDR2 as ANQGSEA. This CDR3 spans 12 amino acids. CDR3 bases: TGCAGCGCTTCCGGGACAGACTACGAGCAGTACTTC. Its translation: CSASGTDYEQYF.

The chain recombines TRBV5-4 with TRBJ2-2; 7 positions agree with TRBD2. This CDR3 comprises 15 residues. V shed 4 bases and J 4 bases; nucleotides not matched to a gene: 7. Germline assignment: CDR1 SGHNT and CDR2 YYREEE (reference sequence). The CDR3 reads CASSQGRESTGELFF. The CDR3 DNA follows: TGTGCCAGCAGCCAAGGGCGGGAGAGCACCGGGGAGCTGTTTTTT.

This clone turned up a few times. This chain links TRBV6-5 with TRBJ2-2; D not resolved. Germline CDR1 is MNHEY and CDR2 is SVGAGI. The V end lost 5 bases, the J end lost 7 bases, and 11 bases lay between the germline ends. The CDR3 spans 13 residues. The CDR3 nucleotides are TGTGCCAGCAGTCTGGGGATCCGCGGGGAGCTGTTTTTT. Protein product: CASSLGIRGELFF.

The J gene is TRBJ1-2, the V gene TRBV11-2; no clear D gene. The V gene's germline CDR1 is SGHAT and CDR2 FQNNGV. This CDR3 is built from 15 residues. V dropped 0 bases and J dropped 8 bases, with 16 bases sitting between them. The CDR3 DNA follows: TGTGCCAGCAGCTTAGATGGCGGAGACGCCAGGGGCTACACCTTC. Its translation: CASSLDGGDARGYTF.

The chain recombines TRBV27 with TRBJ2-4; a possible D gene is TRBD1 (5 bases). Trimming pared 2 bases from V and 6 bases from J, leaving 11 bases between. The CDR3 extends over 14 amino acids. Germline CDR1 and CDR2: MNHEY and SMNVEV (reference sequence). Here the CDR3 reads CASSLMGQLNIQYF. The CDR3 nucleotides read TGTGCCAGCAGTTTAATGGGGCAGTTAAACATTCAGTACTTC.

By proportion, this clone is medium-sized. V gene TRBV9 combines with J gene TRBJ2-3; 8 nucleotides align to TRBD1. Germline V gene lookup returns CDR1 SGDLS and CDR2 YYNGEE. Germline trimming cut 4 bases from V and 4 bases from J; bases unmatched to any gene: 5. This CDR3 spans 14 amino acids. The CDR3 here is CASSSPTGADTQYF. The CDR3 DNA reads as TGTGCCAGCAGCTCCCCGACAGGGGCAGATACGCAGTATTTT.

The chain uses TRBV6-6 and TRBJ2-7, with TRBD1 identical over 11 bases. The CDR3 runs 15 residues. Germline V gives CDR1 MNHNY, CDR2 SVGAGI (reference sequence). The V and J ends lost 2 bases and 0 bases, in that order; junction bases with no gene match: 0. In DNA form, the CDR3 reads TGTGCCAGCAGTTACGGGACAGGGGGCTCCTACGAGCAGTACTTC. Translation: CASSYGTGGSYEQYF.

V and J are TRBV19 and TRBJ1-5; TRBD1 might be the D (5 bases). In germline, CDR1 is LNHDA, CDR2 SQIVND (reference sequence). The CDR3 sequence is 15 residues long. V gave up 1 base and J gave up 3 bases, with 10 bases separating them. The CDR3 nucleotides read TGTGCCAGTAGTATAGGCAGGGCCTACAATCAGCCCCAGCATTTT. It codes for CASSIGRAYNQPQHF.

This clone was counted a few times. J is TRBJ2-7 and V is TRBV27, with 14 bases lining up with TRBD2. This CDR3 has 15 residues. V shed 6 bases, J shed 5 bases, and the junction held 6 bases outside the gene matches. CDR1 and CDR2 (germline): MNHEY, SMNVEV (reference sequence). The CDR3 region is CASRTGLAGVHEQYF. The CDR3 coding sequence is TGTGCCAGCAGGACGGGACTAGCGGGAGTGCACGAGCAGTACTTC.

This clone has only a few counts. CDR3 sequence: CASSQEGTYNEQFF. The CDR3 coding sequence is TGCGCCAGCAGCCAAGAAGGGACCTACAATGAGCAGTTCTTC. J is TRBJ2-1 and V is TRBV4-3; D gene ambiguous. This CDR3 is 14 amino acids long. Germline V gives CDR1 LGHNA, CDR2 YSLEER. V was shortened by 0 bases and J by 2 bases, with 5 bases between the two germline ends.

The chain combines TRBV7-9 with TRBJ1-1, with D perhaps matching TRBD1 (6 bases). V was cut by 5 bases and J by 2 bases, with 12 bases left in between. The CDR3 length is 14 residues. Germline V gene data show CDR1 as SEHNR and CDR2 as FQNEAQ (reference sequence). CDR3 sequence reads: CASSPTGVNTEAFF. The CDR3 nucleotides read TGTGCCAGCAGCCCGACAGGAGTCAACACTGAAGCTTTCTTT.

This clone showed up just a few times. The chain joins TRBV27 to TRBJ1-2; 11 bases fit TRBD1. This CDR3 comprises 14 residues. Looked up from germline, CDR1 is MNHEY and CDR2 is SMNVEV (reference sequence). J was trimmed by 7 bases and V by 6 bases; bases with no gene match: 7. The CDR3 DNA follows: TGTGCCAGCAGCTGGGGACAGGGGGTCGGTGGCTACACCTTC. Protein sequence: CASSWGQGVGGYTF.

A note on this clone: The junction shows a germline mismatch at one end, possibly a read error. The chain carries TRBV29-1 and TRBJ1-2; TRBD1 might be the D (5 bases). The CDR3 consists of 12 residues. CDR1 and CDR2 (germline): SQVTM, ANQGSEA. CDR3 amino acids: CGVLTGDYGYTF. For the CDR3, the DNA is TGCGGCGTCCTTACGGGGGACTATGGCTACACCTTC.

The chain carries TRBV6-6 and TRBJ2-5; weak D call: TRBD2 (5 bases). The CDR3 loop spans 14 amino acids. Trimming cost V 6 bases and J 9 bases, with 20 bases left between them. CDR1 is MNHNY and CDR2 is SVGAGI in the germline V gene (reference sequence). This CDR3 is CASSNGLATRPQYF. In DNA form, the CDR3 reads TGTGCCAGCAGCAACGGGTTAGCGACCCGACCCCAGTACTTC.

In DNA, the CDR3 is TGTGCCAGTAGTGGATTACTCCCAGATACGCAGTATTTT. Protein: CASSGLLPDTQYF. The chain is built from TRBV19 and TRBJ2-3; D ambiguous. The CDR3 has 13 amino acids. V was shortened by 5 bases and J by 4 bases, with 10 bases between the two germline ends. Germline loops: CDR1 LNHDA, CDR2 SQIVND (reference sequence). Filled out from reference TRBV19 and TRBJ2-3, the complete variable domain reads DGGITQSPKYLFRKEGQNVTLSCEQNLNHDAMYWYRQDPGQGLRLIYYSQIVNDFQKGDIAEGYSVSREKKESFPLTVTSAQKNPTAFYLCASSGLLPDTQYFGPGTRLTVL.

The chain is built from TRBV7-3 and TRBJ2-3; D gene ambiguous. The CDR3 spans 14 residues. V lost 4 bases to trimming and J lost 0 bases, with 8 bases between them. The germline V gene encodes CDR1 SGHTA and CDR2 FQGTGA. In DNA, the CDR3 is TGTGCCAGCAGCTCGGGCGGCAGCACAGATACGCAGTATTTT. This gives the protein CASSSGGSTDTQYF.

This chain uses TRBV7-3 with TRBJ2-1; 9 bases align to TRBD2. The CDR3 consists of 17 residues. Germline lookup yields CDR1 SGHTA and CDR2 FQGTGA. The trim removed 5 bases at V and 2 bases at J, leaving 10 bases unmatched. The chain's CDR3 is CASSPFLAGGPYNEQFF. Here the CDR3 DNA reads TGTGCCAGCAGCCCGTTTTTGGCGGGAGGGCCCTACAATGAGCAGTTCTTC.

The chain carries TRBV7-9 and TRBJ2-7, with D uncertain. This CDR3 has 14 residues. CDR1 is SEHNR and CDR2 is FQNEAQ in the germline V gene (reference sequence). Between the trimmed V and J ends, which lost 5 bases and 5 bases, there was a span of 16 bases. CDR3 DNA sequence: TGTGCCAGCAGCCAACCGGGTCCCACGGACGAGCAGTACTTC. This gives the protein CASSQPGPTDEQYF. Full variable domain (outside the CDR3, taken from reference TRBV7-9 and TRBJ2-7): DTGVSQNPRHKITKRGQNVTFRCDPISEHNRLYWYRQTLGQGPEFLTYFQNEAQLEKSRLLSDRFSAERPKGSFSTLEIQRTEQGDSAMYLCASSQPGPTDEQYFGPGTRLTVT.